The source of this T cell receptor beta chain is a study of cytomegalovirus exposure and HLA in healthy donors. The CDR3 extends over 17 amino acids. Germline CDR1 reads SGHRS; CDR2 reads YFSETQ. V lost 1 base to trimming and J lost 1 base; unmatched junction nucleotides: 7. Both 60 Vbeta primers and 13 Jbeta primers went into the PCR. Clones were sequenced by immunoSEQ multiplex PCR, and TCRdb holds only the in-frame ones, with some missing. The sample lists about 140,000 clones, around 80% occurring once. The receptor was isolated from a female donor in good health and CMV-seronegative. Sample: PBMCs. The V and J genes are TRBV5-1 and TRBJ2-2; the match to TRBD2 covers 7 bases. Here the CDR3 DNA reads TGCGCCAGCAGCTTGTTAACCCGGGGGGTGAACACCGGGGAGCTGTTTTTT. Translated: CASSLLTRGVNTGELFF.